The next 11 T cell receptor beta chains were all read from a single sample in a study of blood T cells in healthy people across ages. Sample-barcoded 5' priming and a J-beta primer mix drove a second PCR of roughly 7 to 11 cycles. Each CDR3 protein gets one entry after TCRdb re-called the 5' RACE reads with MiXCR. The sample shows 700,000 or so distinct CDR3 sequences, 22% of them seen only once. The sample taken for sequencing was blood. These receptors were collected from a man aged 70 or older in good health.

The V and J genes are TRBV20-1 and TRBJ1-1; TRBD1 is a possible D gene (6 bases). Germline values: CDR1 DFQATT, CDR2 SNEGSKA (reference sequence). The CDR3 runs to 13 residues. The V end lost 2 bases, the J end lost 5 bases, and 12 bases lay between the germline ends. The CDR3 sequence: CSARQGGGTEAFF. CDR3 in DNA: TGCAGTGCTAGACAAGGGGGTGGTACTGAAGCTTTCTTT.

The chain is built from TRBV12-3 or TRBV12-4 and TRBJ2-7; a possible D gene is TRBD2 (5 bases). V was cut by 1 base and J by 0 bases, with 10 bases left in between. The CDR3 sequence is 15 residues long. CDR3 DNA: TGTGCCAGCAGTTTAGAGGAGGCCAGCTCCTACGAGCAGTACGTC. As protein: CASSLEEASSYEQYV.

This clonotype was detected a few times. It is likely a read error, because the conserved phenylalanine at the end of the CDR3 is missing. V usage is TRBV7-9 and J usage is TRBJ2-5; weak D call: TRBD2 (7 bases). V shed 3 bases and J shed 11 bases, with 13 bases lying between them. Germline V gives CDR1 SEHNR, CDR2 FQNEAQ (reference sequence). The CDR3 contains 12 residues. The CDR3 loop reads CASSFTGREQYV. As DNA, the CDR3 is TGTGCCAGCAGCTTCACAGGGCGGGAGCAGTACGTC.

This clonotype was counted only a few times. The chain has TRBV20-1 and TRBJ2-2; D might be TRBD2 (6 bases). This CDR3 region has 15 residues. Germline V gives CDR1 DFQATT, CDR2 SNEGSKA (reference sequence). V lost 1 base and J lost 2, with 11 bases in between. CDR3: CSARAARGNTGELFF. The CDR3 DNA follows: TGCAGTGCTAGAGCTGCGCGGGGCAACACCGGGGAGCTGTTTTTT.

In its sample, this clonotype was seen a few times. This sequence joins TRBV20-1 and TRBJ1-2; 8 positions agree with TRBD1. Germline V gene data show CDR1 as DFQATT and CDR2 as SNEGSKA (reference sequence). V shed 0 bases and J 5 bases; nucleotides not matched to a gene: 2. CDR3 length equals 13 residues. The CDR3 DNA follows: TGCAGTGCTAGAGATCAGGGGGCTTATGGCTACACCTTC. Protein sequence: CSARDQGAYGYTF.

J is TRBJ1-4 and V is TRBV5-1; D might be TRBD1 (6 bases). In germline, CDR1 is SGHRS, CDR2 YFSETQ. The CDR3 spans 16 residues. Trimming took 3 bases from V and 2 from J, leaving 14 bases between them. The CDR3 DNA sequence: TGCGCCAGCAGCTCCACTGGGGGGGCCACTAATGAAAAACTGTTTTTT. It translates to CASSSTGGATNEKLFF.

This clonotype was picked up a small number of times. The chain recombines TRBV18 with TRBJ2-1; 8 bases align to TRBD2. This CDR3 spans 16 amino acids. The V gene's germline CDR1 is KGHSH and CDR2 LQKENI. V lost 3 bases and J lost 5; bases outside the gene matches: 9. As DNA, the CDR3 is TGTGCCAGCTCACCCCAGTGGGGAGCGGGAGACAATGAGCAGTTCTTC. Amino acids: CASSPQWGAGDNEQFF.

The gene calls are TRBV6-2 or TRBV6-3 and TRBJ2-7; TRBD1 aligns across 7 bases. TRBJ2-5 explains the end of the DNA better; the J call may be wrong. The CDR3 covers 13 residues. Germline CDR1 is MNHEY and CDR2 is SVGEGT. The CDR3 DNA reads TGTGCCAGCAGCTACAGGGGTAGGGGGACCCAGTACTTC. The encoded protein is CASSYRGRGTQYF.

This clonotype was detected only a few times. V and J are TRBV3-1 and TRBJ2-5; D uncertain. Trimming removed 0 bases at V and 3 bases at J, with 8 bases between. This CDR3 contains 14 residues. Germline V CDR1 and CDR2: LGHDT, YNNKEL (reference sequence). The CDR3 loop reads CASSQDPREETQYF. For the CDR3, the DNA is TGTGCCAGCAGCCAAGACCCCAGAGAAGAGACCCAGTACTTC.

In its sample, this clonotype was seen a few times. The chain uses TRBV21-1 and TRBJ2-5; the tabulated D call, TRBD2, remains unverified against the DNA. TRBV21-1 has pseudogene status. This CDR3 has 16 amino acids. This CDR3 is CASSRPSEVGKETQYF. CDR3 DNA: TGTGCCAGCAGCAGACCTTCGGAGGTAGGGAAAGAGACCCAGTACTTC.

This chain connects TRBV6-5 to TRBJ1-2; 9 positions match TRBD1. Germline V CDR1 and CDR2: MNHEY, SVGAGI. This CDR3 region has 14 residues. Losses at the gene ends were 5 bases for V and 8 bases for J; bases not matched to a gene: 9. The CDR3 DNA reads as TGTGCCAGCAGTGAGACAGGGGGTAATCGGGGCTACACCTTC. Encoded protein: CASSETGGNRGYTF.